Shown below are 25 T cell receptor beta chains from a single sample sequenced in a study of read filtering for tumor transcriptome and immune sequencing (dated by TCRdb to about 2020). This sample was sequenced with an Illumina HiSeq 4000. Starting from 350 to 450 ng RNA, TCR libraries were constructed with the Immunoverse kit using molecular barcoded adaptors that cover the alpha/delta and beta/gamma chains. TCRdb redid the processing of the public reads, applying fastp at Q25 and MiXCR, and retained in-frame beta chains. Each entry merges the rows of one CDR3 protein and shows their most common DNA and genes. Across this sample there are about 62,000 distinct CDR3 sequences, with approximately 18% seen only once. The top ten constitute under 13% of the sample. Sequenced input: a population of CD138-negative cells sorted from bone marrow. The sample's cell subset or site label is to be understood as: bone marrow mononuclear cells depleted of CD138+ plasma/myeloma cells by negative magnetic selection. The receptors derive from a donor aged 40 or older with multiple myeloma.

This clonotype was counted at least ten times. The CDR3 loop reads CSAQGVRGGFGELFF. In DNA form, the CDR3 reads TGCAGTGCTCAAGGGGTGCGGGGAGGGTTCGGGGAGCTGTTTTTT. The genes are TRBV20-1 and TRBJ2-2; 7 bases map to TRBD2. The CDR3 has 15 amino acids. From germline, CDR1 is DFQATT and CDR2 SNEGSKA (reference sequence). V was pared by 5 bases and J by 7 bases, with 13 bases of the junction left unmatched.

This clonotype was detected many times. The V call is TRBV20-1, the J call TRBJ2-7, with TRBD2 matching over 11 bases. V shed 3 bases, J shed 1 base, and the junction held 11 bases outside the gene matches. The CDR3 covers 17 residues. CDR1 DFQATT and CDR2 SNEGSKA come from the germline V gene (reference sequence). DNA of the CDR3: TGCAGTGCTAGTTCCGCTAGCGGGGGGCTAACTTCCTACGAGCAGTACTTC. It yields the protein CSASSASGGLTSYEQYF.

To note about this clonotype: This may arise from a read error, as a much more abundant clone is one base away. This chain connects TRBV18 to TRBJ2-3, with a possible D match to TRBD1 (6 bases). Per germline, CDR1 KGHSH and CDR2 LQKENI. This CDR3 spans 13 amino acids. The CDR3 DNA reads as TGTGCCGGCTCACCGGCAGGGGATAGCAGACCGTATTTT. It codes for CAGSPAGDSRPYF.

This clonotype was detected ten times or more. The chain uses TRBV5-1 and TRBJ1-1; D gene uncertain. The V end lost 0 bases, the J end lost 5 bases, and 11 bases lay between the germline ends. CDR1 is SGHRS and CDR2 is YFSETQ in the germline V gene. The CDR3 length is 14 residues. This chain's CDR3 is CASSLGTGGTEAFF. CDR3 bases: TGCGCCAGCAGCTTGGGAACTGGAGGAACTGAAGCTTTCTTT.

This clonotype was counted at least ten times. The chain links TRBV20-1 to TRBJ2-2, with a tentative D call TRBD2 (6 bases). CDR1 is DFQATT, CDR2 SNEGSKA, per germline (reference sequence). V lost 6 bases and J 1 base, leaving 12 bases between the germline ends. This CDR3 is 14 amino acids long. The CDR3 nucleotides are TGCAGTGCCACCAAGACTAGGAACACCGGGGAGCTGTTTTTT. Its protein product is CSATKTRNTGELFF.

This clonotype was observed a handful of times. The rearrangement joins TRBV2 to TRBJ1-1; 8 bases align to TRBD1. The V gene's germline CDR1 is SNHLY and CDR2 FYNNEI. This CDR3 has 15 residues. Trimming cost V 5 bases and J 5 bases; bases outside gene matches: 10. CDR3 nucleotides: TGTGCCAGCAGTCGATATGGACAGGGAGGAACTGAAGCTTTCTTT. The encoded protein is CASSRYGQGGTEAFF.

In its sample, this clonotype was seen a few times. The chain links TRBV30 to TRBJ1-1; D perhaps matches TRBD1 (5 bases). CDR3 length: 13 amino acids. Germline assignment: CDR1 GTSNPN and CDR2 SVGIG (reference sequence). This CDR3 is CASEWGGVTEAFF. Here the CDR3 DNA reads TGTGCGTCCGAGTGGGGGGGAGTCACTGAAGCTTTCTTT.

This clonotype was seen a few times. The rearrangement joins TRBV20-1 to TRBJ1-5; TRBD1 is a possible D gene (5 bases). Trimming took 1 base from V and 5 from J, leaving 15 bases between them. CDR3 length: 15 residues. The germline V gene has CDR1 DFQATT and CDR2 SNEGSKA (reference sequence). The CDR3 reads CSARGRQFRHQPQHF. The DNA for the CDR3 is TGCAGTGCTAGAGGCCGACAGTTTCGGCATCAGCCCCAGCATTTT.

The chain carries TRBV2 and TRBJ1-1; D is ambiguous. V was shortened by 5 bases and J by 1 base, with 17 bases between the two germline ends. Germline loops: CDR1 SNHLY, CDR2 FYNNEI. This CDR3 contains 16 residues. CDR3 amino acids: CASSRPAAAPNTEAFF. The CDR3 coding sequence is TGTGCCAGCAGTAGGCCCGCAGCCGCCCCGAACACTGAAGCTTTCTTT.

This clonotype was recorded a few times. The V and J genes are TRBV25-1 and TRBJ1-1, with D possibly being TRBD1 (5 bases). Trimming removed 6 bases at V and 6 bases at J, with 20 bases between. Germline V lookup: CDR1 MGHDK, CDR2 SYGVNS. This CDR3 spans 15 amino acids. The CDR3 protein is CASRASLSGHAEAFF. CDR3 DNA sequence: TGTGCCAGCAGAGCCTCCTTGTCGGGGCACGCTGAAGCTTTCTTT.

As for this clonotype: One base away lies a much larger clone, so this may be a sequencing read error. The chain combines TRBV2 with TRBJ1-1; D is undetermined. CDR1 and CDR2 from the germline V gene are SNHLY and FYNNEI. CDR3 length: 13 residues. CDR3 region: CVSIGWVGTEAFF. The CDR3 DNA sequence: TGTGTCAGCATCGGGTGGGTAGGCACTGAAGCTTTCTTT.

This clonotype has just a few counts. The DNA of the CDR3 is TGTGCCAGCAGTTTTACTGGGCTCACCGGGGAGCTGTTTTTT. Its protein is CASSFTGLTGELFF. V and J are TRBV6-2 or TRBV6-3 and TRBJ2-2; no clear D gene. The CDR3 runs 14 residues. Germline CDR1 is MNHEY and CDR2 is SVGEGT. The V and J ends lost 4 bases and 4 bases respectively, with 10 bases between them.

This clonotype occurred many times. A junction end diverges from the germline sequence, so it may reflect a read error. The chain joins TRBV7-7 to TRBJ2-2, with a possible D match to TRBD1 (8 bases). The CDR3 is 14 amino acids. The V gene's germline CDR1 is SSHAT and CDR2 FNYEAQ (reference sequence). CDR3 loop: CASRPQGGTGELLF. CDR3 bases: TGTGCTAGCAGACCACAGGGGGGGACCGGGGAGCTGCTTTTT.

There are many counts of this clonotype. This chain links TRBV12-3 or TRBV12-4 with TRBJ1-4, with D possibly being TRBD1 (6 bases). The CDR3 is 14 residues long. V lost 6 bases and J lost 7, with 15 bases in between. CDR3: CASSLQGTIEKLFF. In DNA, the CDR3 is TGTGCCAGCAGCCTACAGGGAACGATTGAAAAACTGTTTTTT.

With respect to this clonotype: Since a far larger clone is one base different, this is likely a read error. This chain uses TRBV7-6 with TRBJ2-1; 10 bases are a match to TRBD2. The CDR3 covers 20 residues. Looked up from germline, CDR1 is SGHVS and CDR2 is FNYEAQ. The CDR3 protein is CASSLVTPPVASGGDNEQSF. The CDR3 nucleotides are TGTGCCAGCAGCTTAGTCACCCCCCCCGTTGCTAGCGGGGGTGACAATGAGCAGTCCTTC. Variable domain in full (rest from reference TRBV7-6 and TRBJ2-1): GAGVSQSPRYKVTKRGQDVALRCDPISGHVSLYWYRQALGQGPEFLTYFNYEAQQDKSGLPNDRFSAERPEGSISTLTIQRTEQRDSAMYRCASSLVTPPVASGGDNEQSFGPGTRLTVL.

With respect to this clonotype: A much larger clone lies a single base off, so this may be a read error. This chain links TRBV20-1 with TRBJ2-4; D remains unclear. Per the germline V gene, CDR1 is DFQATT and CDR2 is SNEGSKA (reference sequence). The CDR3 totals 13 residues. The CDR3 DNA follows: TGCTGTGCTAATTTCGGCAGCTTGAACATTCAGTACTTC. It translates to CCANFGSLNIQYF.

This clonotype has a count of ten or more. J is TRBJ2-3 and V is TRBV7-2; a weak D match, TRBD2 (7 bases). The CDR3 is made up of 18 amino acids. Trimming stripped 1 base from V and 1 base from J, with 18 bases between. Looked up from germline, CDR1 is SGHTA and CDR2 is FQGNSA. CDR3 loop: CASSLEGGGGGGTDTQYF. The CDR3 DNA follows: TGTGCCAGCAGCTTAGAAGGGGGGGGGGGGGGCGGCACAGATACGCAGTATTTT.

In the case of this clonotype: With a much larger clone just one base away, this may be a read error. The genes are TRBV6-5 and TRBJ2-7; D unresolved. The CDR3 contains 12 residues. Germline V lookup: CDR1 MNHEY, CDR2 SVGAGI. The V gene lost 0 bases and the J gene lost 7 bases, with 7 bases spanning the gap. The CDR3 DNA is TGTGCCAGCAGTTACTCAGGGTTTGAGCAGTACTTC. The encoded protein is CASSYSGFEQYF.

About this clonotype itself: Being one base from a much bigger clone, this may be a read error. J is TRBJ1-4 and V is TRBV5-8; D uncertain. This CDR3 spans 14 amino acids. Germline lookup yields CDR1 SGHTS and CDR2 YDEGEE. CDR3 in amino acids: CASSFVGVGETLFF. The CDR3 bases are TGTGCCAGCAGCTTCGTGGGAGTCGGGGAAACACTGTTTTTT.

In regard to this clonotype: This CDR3 fails to terminate in the conserved phenylalanine or tryptophan, so it likely reflects a read error. V usage is TRBV6-4 and J usage is TRBJ1-1; D call uncertain. The CDR3 spans 14 residues. Germline-derived CDR1 and CDR2 are MRHNA and SNTAGT. Trimming shortened V by 6 bases and J by 1 base, and 12 bases separated the two germline ends. CDR3 in amino acids: CASRVAGGNTEAFL. The CDR3, as DNA: TGTGCCAGCAGAGTTGCCGGCGGGAACACTGAAGCTTTCCTT.

There are many counts of this clonotype. The rearrangement links TRBV19 to TRBJ2-1, with 8 bases matching TRBD2. This CDR3 is 16 amino acids long. Germline lookup yields CDR1 LNHDA and CDR2 SQIVND (reference sequence). Trimming removed 3 bases from V and 4 bases from J; junction bases left unmatched: 8. The CDR3 sequence: CASSIGVTSVYNEQFF. The CDR3 bases are TGTGCCAGTAGTATTGGGGTGACTAGCGTGTACAATGAGCAGTTCTTC. Using reference TRBV19 and TRBJ2-1 for the parts outside the CDR3, the full variable domain is DGGITQSPKYLFRKEGQNVTLSCEQNLNHDAMYWYRQDPGQGLRLIYYSQIVNDFQKGDIAEGYSVSREKKESFPLTVTSAQKNPTAFYLCASSIGVTSVYNEQFFGPGTRLTVL.

As to this clonotype: A much larger clone lies a single base off, so this may be a read error. The chain has TRBV9 and TRBJ1-6, with D unresolved. Germline CDR1 reads SGDLS; CDR2 reads YYNGEE. This CDR3 has 13 amino acids. The CDR3 region is CASSASPNSPPHF. CDR3 coding DNA: TGTGCCAGCAGCGCGAGTCCCAATTCACCCCCCCACTTT. Based on the CDR3 plus reference TRBV9 and TRBJ1-6, the full variable domain is DSGVTQTPKHLITATGQRVTLRCSPRSGDLSVYWYQQSLDQGLQFLIQYYNGEERAKGNILERFSAQQFPDLHSELNLSSLELGDSALYFCASSASPNSPPHFGNGTRLTVT.

This clonotype was recorded at least ten times. The chain employs TRBV5-1 and TRBJ2-7; TRBD2 aligns across 7 bases. V was clipped by 2 bases and J by 3 bases; unmatched bases: 5. CDR3 length equals 14 residues. The germline V gene encodes CDR1 SGHRS and CDR2 YFSETQ. CDR3 DNA sequence: TGCGCCAGCAGCTTATCTCGGGGGGACTACGAGCAGTACTTC. As protein: CASSLSRGDYEQYF. Drawing the rest from reference TRBV5-1 and TRBJ2-7, the complete variable domain is KAGVTQTPRYLIKTRGQQVTLSCSPISGHRSVSWYQQTPGQGLQFLFEYFSETQRNKGNFPGRFSGRQFSNSRSEMNVSTLELGDSALYLCASSLSRGDYEQYFGPGTRLTVT.

This clonotype was observed many times. This rearrangement joins TRBV10-1 to TRBJ2-7; D possibly corresponds to TRBD2 (5 bases). Per the germline V gene, CDR1 is WNHNN and CDR2 is SYGVQD (reference sequence). CDR3 length: 15 residues. Trimming took 1 base from V and 1 from J, leaving 11 bases between them. The CDR3 spells CASSEFRGISYEQYF. As DNA, the CDR3 is TGCGCCAGCAGTGAGTTTCGGGGAATTTCCTACGAGCAGTACTTC.

The sample holds many counts of this clonotype. The gene calls are TRBV4-1 and TRBJ1-1, with D unresolved. V dropped 2 bases and J dropped 0 bases, with 16 bases sitting between them. The germline V gene encodes CDR1 MGHRA and CDR2 YSYEKL. CDR3 length: 17 amino acids. The CDR3 region has the DNA TGCGCCAGCAGCCAATATATTGGCAAGCACATGAACACTGAAGCTTTCTTT. Encoded protein: CASSQYIGKHMNTEAFF.